This T cell receptor beta chain is from a study of neurological immune-mediated disorders. Study background: Within the group of about 35 multiple sclerosis patients, about 30 were relapsing-remitting, while 3 were secondary progressive. Overall study results and limits: When grouped phylogenetically, the repertoires of 18 of the 34 multiple sclerosis patients fell together in one related-CDR3 cluster, which is a possible signature.

This clonotype showed up just a few times. The target antigen is unknown. The germline gene is not matched at one end of the junction; a read error may be the cause. It was from 2 million PBMCs stored at -80 C that the unsorted libraries were obtained. Germline V gives CDR1 DFQATT, CDR2 SNEGSKA (reference sequence). CDR3 size: 14 residues. With 10-nucleotide random UMIs included, cDNA was synthesized by 5'RACE. In TCRdb, the 5' RACE reads were re-called with MiXCR into one record per CDR3 protein. This table holds around 25,000 distinct CDR3 sequences, almost 2.5% found once. Input material: PBMCs. The clonotype originates from a woman aged 50 to 65 with multiple sclerosis. The chain links TRBV20-1 to TRBJ1-5; TRBD1 matches 8 bases. The DNA of the CDR3 is TGCAGTGCTACAGGGGGCGGAAGCAATCAGCCCCAGAATTTT. Its protein is CSATGGGSNQPQNF.